The subject of this entry is one T cell receptor beta chain. Per germline, CDR1 SEHNR and CDR2 FQNEAQ (reference sequence). The ends lost 7 bases at V and 6 bases at J; junction bases unmatched: 15. The CDR3 loop spans 15 amino acids. Assay: immunoSEQ multiplex PCR; the TCRdb copy retains only in-frame clones and omits some. The sample contains about 31,000 clones, roughly 86% of which appear only once. These data come from a study of T cell changes during pregnancy in multiple sclerosis. The V gene is TRBV7-9, the J gene TRBJ2-7, with 7 nucleotides matching TRBD1. The sequence derives from a female donor with multiple sclerosis, enrolled in a pregnancy study. Material: CD8+ T cells from peripheral blood mononuclear cells, obtained in the first trimester of pregnancy. CDR3 bases: TGTGCCAGCATCCCCCCGAGACAGGGCGCCTTCGAGCAGTACTTC. The encoded protein is CASIPPRQGAFEQYF.